The following is a T cell receptor beta chain sequence with its context. TCRdb's copy holds only in-frame clones and misses some; the assay was immunoSEQ multiplex PCR. The top ten clones hold under 0.5% of a sample with 37,000 or so clones, 90% of them seen once. The CDR3 is made up of 14 amino acids. V shed 3 bases and J shed 8 bases, with 16 bases lying between them. CDR1 SGHDN and CDR2 FVKESK come from the germline V gene. The entry originates in a study of T cell changes during pregnancy in multiple sclerosis. The origin of this receptor is a female donor with multiple sclerosis, enrolled in a pregnancy study. The genes are TRBV14 and TRBJ1-2, with D perhaps TRBD1 (5 bases). Sequencing was performed on CD4+ T cells from peripheral blood mononuclear cells, taken in the second trimester of pregnancy. Here the CDR3 DNA reads TGTGCCAGCAGCCATCAGGGAGGGGTCGTAGGCTACACCTTC. Its translation is CASSHQGGVVGYTF.